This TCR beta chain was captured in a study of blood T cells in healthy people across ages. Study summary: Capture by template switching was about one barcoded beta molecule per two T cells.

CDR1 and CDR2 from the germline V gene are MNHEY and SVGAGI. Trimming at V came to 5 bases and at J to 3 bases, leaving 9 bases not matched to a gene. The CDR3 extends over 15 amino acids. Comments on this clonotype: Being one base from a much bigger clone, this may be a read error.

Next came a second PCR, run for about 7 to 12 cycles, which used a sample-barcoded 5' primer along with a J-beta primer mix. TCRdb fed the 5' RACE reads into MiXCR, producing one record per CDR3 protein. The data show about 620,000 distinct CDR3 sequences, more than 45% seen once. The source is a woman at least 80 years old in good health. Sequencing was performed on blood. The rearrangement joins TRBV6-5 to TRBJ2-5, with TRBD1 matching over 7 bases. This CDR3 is CASSTPHRGKETQYF. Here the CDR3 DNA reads TGTGCCAGCAGTACGCCCCACAGGGGAAAAGAGACCCAGTACTTC.